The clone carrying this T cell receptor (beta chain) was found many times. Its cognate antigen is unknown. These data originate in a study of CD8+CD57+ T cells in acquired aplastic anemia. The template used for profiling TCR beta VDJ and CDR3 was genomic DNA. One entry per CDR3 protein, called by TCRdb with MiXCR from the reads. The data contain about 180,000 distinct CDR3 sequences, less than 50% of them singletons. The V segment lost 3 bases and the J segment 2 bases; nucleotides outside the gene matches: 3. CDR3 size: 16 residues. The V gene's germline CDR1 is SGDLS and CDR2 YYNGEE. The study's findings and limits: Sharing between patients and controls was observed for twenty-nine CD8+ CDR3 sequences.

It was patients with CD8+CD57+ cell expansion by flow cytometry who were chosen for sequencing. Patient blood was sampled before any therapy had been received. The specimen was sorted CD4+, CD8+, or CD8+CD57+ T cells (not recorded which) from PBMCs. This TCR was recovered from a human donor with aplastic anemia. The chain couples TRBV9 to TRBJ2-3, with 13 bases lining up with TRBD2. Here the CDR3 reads CASSGGLAGVTDTQYF. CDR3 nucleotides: TGTGCCAGCAGCGGCGGACTAGCGGGGGTCACAGATACGCAGTATTTT.